These T cell receptor beta chains were read from a single sample in a study of cytomegalovirus exposure and HLA in healthy donors. Only in-frame clones appear in the TCRdb table, and some are missing; sequencing was by immunoSEQ multiplex PCR. The repertoire table contains roughly 60,000 clones. Sequences were obtained from PBMCs. The receptors come from a woman under 30 in good health and CMV-seronegative. Each CDR3 is given with its conserved first and last residue. The order of the fields is J gene, D gene, V gene, CDR3 DNA, CDR3 protein. D genes are given only for firm matches.

TRBJ2-1 | TRBD2 | TRBV18 | TGTGCCAGCGCACCACCTAGCGGGGGACAGACGAATGAGCAGTTCTTC | CASAPPSGGQTNEQFF
TRBJ1-3 | . | TRBV4-1 | TGCGCCAGCAGCCATCCCGACTTAAGCTCTGGAAACACCATATATTTT | CASSHPDLSSGNTIYF
TRBJ1-2 | . | TRBV9 | TGTGCCAGCAGCGACCTGACAGGTGCTGGCTACACCTTC | CASSDLTGAGYTF
TRBJ1-3 | . | TRBV5-1 | TGCGCCAGCAGCTTGGGCGAGAGCTCTGGAAACACCATATATTTT | CASSLGESSGNTIYF
TRBJ2-7 | . | TRBV2 | TGTGCCAGCAGTGGAGGGTTCGACGAGCAGTACTTC | CASSGGFDEQYF
TRBJ1-6 | TRBD1 | TRBV30 | TGTGCCTGGAGTTTTGGGACAGTCTATTCACCCCTCCACTTT | CAWSFGTVYSPLHF
TRBJ2-5 | TRBD2 | TRBV5-1 | TGCGCCAGCAGCCAACGGGGGGGCCGGCAAGAGACCCAGTACTTC | CASSQRGGRQETQYF
TRBJ2-1 | . | TRBV5-4 | TGTGCCAGCAGCTTGCCAGCGAGCAATGAGCAGTTCTTC | CASSLPASNEQFF
TRBJ2-5 | TRBD2 | TRBV19 | TGTGCCAGTAGTTTTAGCGGGGGGCCCCAAGAGACCCAGTACTTC | CASSFSGGPQETQYF
TRBJ2-7 | . | TRBV27 | TGTGCCAGCAGTTTAAGGGAGGGGGAAGAGCAGTACTTC | CASSLREGEEQYF
TRBJ2-5 | TRBD1 | TRBV29-1 | TGCAGCGTCCCACCGACAGGGCCCCAAGAGACCCAGTACTTC | CSVPPTGPQETQYF
TRBJ2-1 | TRBD2 | TRBV7-7 | TGTGCTAGCAGCTTAGAGGGGCGGGGGAGCTCCTACAATGAGCAGTTCTTC | CASSLEGRGSSYNEQFF
TRBJ2-1 | TRBD2 | TRBV7-6 | TGTGCCAGCAGCCCGACGATCTGGGTAGCGGGAAGGGATGAGCAGTTCTTC | CASSPTIWVAGRDEQFF
TRBJ2-7 | TRBD2 | TRBV30 | TGTGCCGGGAGTGGGGGGGTACGTAGCGCCTACGAGCAGTACTTC | CAGSGGVRSAYEQYF
TRBJ2-1 | . | TRBV30 | TGTGCCTGGAGTGTAACCGCAAGCCTAAATGAGCAGTTCTTC | CAWSVTASLNEQFF
TRBJ2-7 | TRBD2 | TRBV15 | TGTGCCACCAGCTGGACTAGAAGCTCCTACGAGCAGTACTTC | CATSWTRSSYEQYF
TRBJ2-1 | TRBD2 | TRBV9 | TGTGCCAGCAGCTCAGGGTATGAAGCGGGAGCGTACAATGAGCAGTTCTTC | CASSSGYEAGAYNEQFF
TRBJ1-1 | TRBD1 | TRBV6-5 | TGTGCCAGCAGCGAACAGGGGTCCACTGAAGCTTTCTTT | CASSEQGSTEAFF
TRBJ2-2 | TRBD2 | TRBV2 | TGTGCCAGCAGTGAGCCTAGCGGCTTCGGGGAGCTGTTTTTT | CASSEPSGFGELFF
TRBJ2-7 | TRBD1 | TRBV7-2 | TGTGCCAGCAGCCGGGACAGACCATTAATCAATCCAGCCTACGAGCAGTACTTC | CASSRDRPLINPAYEQYF
TRBJ1-6 | TRBD1 | TRBV30 | TGTGCCTGGGAGGAAGGACAGGGCCCGTTAACATCCCCCCTCCACTTT | CAWEEGQGPLTSPLHF
TRBJ1-5 | . | TRBV6-1 | TGTGCCAGCAGTGCCCTAGGCTTCAGGGGTAATCAGCCCCAGCATTTT | CASSALGFRGNQPQHF
TRBJ1-5 | TRBD1 | TRBV5-6 | TGTGCCAGCAGCCTCGACAGGGGGCGAAATCAGCCCCAGCATTTT | CASSLDRGRNQPQHF
TRBJ2-7 | TRBD2 | TRBV4-1 | TGCGCCAGCAGCCAGGGAGCGGGAGGCGGCTACGAGCAGTACTTC | CASSQGAGGGYEQYF
TRBJ2-2 | . | TRBV4-1 | TGCGCCAGCAGCCAAGGAGTAGGTTATAGCCCGAACACCGGGGAGCTGTTTTTT | CASSQGVGYSPNTGELFF
TRBJ1-1 | . | TRBV30 | TGTGCCTGGAAGTGGCGGTATGAAGCTTTCTTT | CAWKWRYEAFF
TRBJ1-4 | TRBD1 | TRBV11-3 | TGTGCCAGCAGCGCGACAGGGGGGAGTGAAAAACTGTTTTTT | CASSATGGSEKLFF
TRBJ1-1 | . | TRBV5-1 | TGCGCCAGCACCCTTTCCGGGGGAGAGAGCACTGAAGCTTTCTTT | CASTLSGGESTEAFF
TRBJ2-7 | . | TRBV25-1 | TGTGCCAGCAGTGACCCGAGGAGCTCCTACGAGCAGTACTTC | CASSDPRSSYEQYF
TRBJ1-1 | . | TRBV27 | TGTGCCAGCAGTTTGGGTGGGCGGAACACTGAAGCTTTCTTT | CASSLGGRNTEAFF
TRBJ1-1 | . | TRBV30 | TGTGCCTGGAGCGTTGGGAGCGCTGAAGCTTTCTTT | CAWSVGSAEAFF
TRBJ2-7 | TRBD1 | TRBV18 | TGTGCCAGCTCAAGGTCCGGGACAGGGGACGAGCAGTACTTC | CASSRSGTGDEQYF
TRBJ1-2 | TRBD1 | TRBV9 | TGTGCCAGCAGCGTAGGTTCCGGACAGGGGGGCTATGGCTACACCTTC | CASSVGSGQGGYGYTF
TRBJ2-7 | . | TRBV6-1 | TGTGCCAGCAGTGAGGTTCGGAGCGGCCATAACGAGCAGTACTTC | CASSEVRSGHNEQYF
TRBJ2-2 | . | TRBV9 | TGTGCCAGCAGCGTAGCTACCTCCGGGGTAGGTCGCACCGGGGAGCTGTTTTTT | CASSVATSGVGRTGELFF
TRBJ1-6 | TRBD1 | TRBV19 | TGTGCCAGTAGGCCTCAGGGGGTTGCATCCTATAATTCACCCCTCCACTTT | CASRPQGVASYNSPLHF
TRBJ2-2 | . | TRBV6-5 | TGTGCCAGCAGTACCCCAGGGACCGGGGAGCTGTTTTTT | CASSTPGTGELFF
TRBJ1-2 | . | TRBV11-2 | TGTGCCAGCAGCTTAGACCCGCAGACTAACTATGGCTACACCTTC | CASSLDPQTNYGYTF
TRBJ2-5 | . | TRBV14 | TGTGCCAGCAGCCAAGGTCTTGGAGGGACCCAGTACTTC | CASSQGLGGTQYF
TRBJ2-2 | . | TRBV6-5 | TGTGCCAGCAGCCCTGCGGCTGTCAACACCGGGGAGCTGTTTTTT | CASSPAAVNTGELFF
TRBJ2-5 | . | TRBV5-1 | TGCGCCAGCAGCGGCACCTATCAGGGGACAGAGACCCAGTACTTC | CASSGTYQGTETQYF
TRBJ2-7 | . | TRBV18 | TGTGCCAGCTCACCCGGAATGGACTTCGGGGTACACGAGCAGTACTTC | CASSPGMDFGVHEQYF
TRBJ1-3 | TRBD1 | TRBV7-6 | TGTGCCAGCAGCCCATTGCGACGATCCGGGACAGGGGGAAACACCATATATTTT | CASSPLRRSGTGGNTIYF
TRBJ2-2 | . | TRBV25-1 | TGTGCCAGCAGTGAAGGAGGGACGGCCGGGGAGCTGTTTTTT | CASSEGGTAGELFF
TRBJ2-1 | TRBD2 | TRBV30 | TGTGCCCTAGCGGGGGGGTACAATGAGCAGTTCTTC | CALAGGYNEQFF
TRBJ2-1 | TRBD2 | TRBV13 | TGTGCCAGCAGCTCCAGGACTAGCGGGGGGTATTACAATGAGCAGTTCTTC | CASSSRTSGGYYNEQFF
TRBJ1-2 | TRBD1 | TRBV29-1 | TGCAGCGTTGATAAGCGGGACAGGGGATCCTATGGCTACACCTTC | CSVDKRDRGSYGYTF
TRBJ2-6 | . | TRBV10-3 | TGTGCCATCAGTAGCAAGGGAGGCTCTGGGGCCAACGTCCTGACTTTC | CAISSKGGSGANVLTF
TRBJ2-3 | TRBD2 | TRBV4-2 | TGTGCCAGCAGCCATGCCCTTGGAGCGGGAAATTCAGATACGCAGTATTTT | CASSHALGAGNSDTQYF
TRBJ2-3 | . | TRBV9 | TGTGCCAGCAGCGTAGCGGGTGATGTCCTCACAGATACGCAGTATTTT | CASSVAGDVLTDTQYF
TRBJ2-7 | . | TRBV11-3 | TGTGCCAGCAGCTCGATCCGGGAGACCTACGAGCAGTACTTC | CASSSIRETYEQYF
TRBJ2-6 | . | TRBV25-1 | TGTGCCAGCAGTGGAGTTGGGGCCAACGTCCTGACTTTC | CASSGVGANVLTF
TRBJ2-5 | TRBD1 | TRBV5-1 | TGCGCCAGCAGCTCCCTGACAGGGACCCAAGAGACCCAGTACTTC | CASSSLTGTQETQYF
TRBJ2-5 | TRBD2 | TRBV4-2 | TGTGCCAGCAGCCAAGCGTTCAAGCGGGAGAAGGGGGGAGCCCAGTACTTC | CASSQAFKREKGGAQYF
TRBJ2-3 | TRBD2 | TRBV11-3 | TGTGCCAGCAGCCTGAGCGGGGATAGCACAGATACGCAGTATTTT | CASSLSGDSTDTQYF
TRBJ2-7 | . | TRBV30 | TGTGCCTGGAGTTATTCCGTGTACGAGCAGTACTTC | CAWSYSVYEQYF
TRBJ1-2 | . | TRBV7-9 | TGTGCCAGCAGCTCTGGACAGTCCGGGGACTATGGCTACACCTTC | CASSSGQSGDYGYTF
TRBJ2-3 | . | TRBV7-8 | TGTGCCAGCAGCTTATCTATTCCAGATACGCAGTATTTT | CASSLSIPDTQYF
TRBJ2-5 | . | TRBV29-1 | TGCAGCGTTGCCGGCAGCGGCCCAACGACGGAGACCCAGTACTTC | CSVAGSGPTTETQYF